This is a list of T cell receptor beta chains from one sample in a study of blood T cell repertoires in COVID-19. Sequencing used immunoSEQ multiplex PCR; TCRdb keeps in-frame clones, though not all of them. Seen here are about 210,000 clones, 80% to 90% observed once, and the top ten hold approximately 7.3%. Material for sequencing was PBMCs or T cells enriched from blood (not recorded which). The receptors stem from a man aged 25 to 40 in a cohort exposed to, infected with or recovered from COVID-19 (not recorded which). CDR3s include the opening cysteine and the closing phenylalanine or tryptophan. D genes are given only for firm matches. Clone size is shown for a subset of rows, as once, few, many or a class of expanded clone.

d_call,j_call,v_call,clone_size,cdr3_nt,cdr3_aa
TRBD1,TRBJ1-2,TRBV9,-,TGTGCCAGCAGCTTACAGGGGGAGGGCTACACCTTC,CASSLQGEGYTF
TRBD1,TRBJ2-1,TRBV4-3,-,TGCGCCAGCAGCCAACAGGGGGCACGGGACGGCGGCAATGAGCAGTTCTTC,CASSQQGARDGGNEQFF
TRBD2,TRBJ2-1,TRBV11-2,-,TGTGCCAGCAGCTTAGTTCGGACTAGCGGGGGCGATGAGCAGTTCTTC,CASSLVRTSGGDEQFF
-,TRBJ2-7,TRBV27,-,TGTGCCAGCAGTTTTTCCCCCGACAGCTCCTACGAGCAGTACTTC,CASSFSPDSSYEQYF
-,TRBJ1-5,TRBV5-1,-,TGCGCCAGCAGCTCAGGGGACCCCTATAGCAATCAGCCCCAGCATTTT,CASSSGDPYSNQPQHF
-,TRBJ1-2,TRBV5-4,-,TGTGCCAGCAGCACCGGACAGCTGAATGGCTACACCTTC,CASSTGQLNGYTF
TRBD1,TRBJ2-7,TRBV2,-,TGTGCCAGCAGTAACGGACAGGGGACCTACGAGCAGTACTTC,CASSNGQGTYEQYF
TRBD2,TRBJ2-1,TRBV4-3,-,TGCGCCAGCAGCCAAGGGGGAGCGGGAGGCGTCTACAATGAGCAGTTCTTC,CASSQGGAGGVYNEQFF
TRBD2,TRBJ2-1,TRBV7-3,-,TGTGCCAGCAGCCCCGGGACTAGCCCCCACAATGAGCAGTTCTTC,CASSPGTSPHNEQFF
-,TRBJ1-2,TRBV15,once,TGTGCCACCAGCAAAGATACGGCAGGATATGGCTACACCTTC,CATSKDTAGYGYTF
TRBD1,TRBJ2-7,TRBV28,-,TGTGCCAGCACATCTACAGACAGGGAGTTATACGAGCAGTACTTC,CASTSTDRELYEQYF
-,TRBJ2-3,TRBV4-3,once,TGCGCCAGCAGCCAAACCCGTCTAAAAAGCACAGATACGCAGTATTTT,CASSQTRLKSTDTQYF
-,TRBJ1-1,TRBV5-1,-,TGCGCCAGCAGCTTGGGGCAGGGCTACACTGAAGCTTTCTTT,CASSLGQGYTEAFF
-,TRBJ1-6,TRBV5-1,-,TGCGCCAGCAGCTTGAGGCTCGTGGCTCAGGATTCACCCCTCCACTTT,CASSLRLVAQDSPLHF
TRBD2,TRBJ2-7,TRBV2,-,TGTGCCGGCCAAGGCGGGAGTAGCTACGAGCAGTACTTC,CAGQGGSSYEQYF
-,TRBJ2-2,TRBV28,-,TGTGCCAGCACTAGACTTGCCACCGGGGAGCTGTTTTTT,CASTRLATGELFF
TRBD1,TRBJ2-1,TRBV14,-,TGTGCCAGCAGCCGACAGGGTGAGCAGTTCTTC,CASSRQGEQFF
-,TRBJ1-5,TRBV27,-,TGTGCCAGCAGTTCTCGCGGGGGGAGAGGTGGCAATCAGCCCCAGCATTTT,CASSSRGGRGGNQPQHF
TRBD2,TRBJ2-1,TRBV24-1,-,TGTGCCACCAGTGGACAATTCCCGGGACTAGCCGACAATGAGCAGTTCTTC,CATSGQFPGLADNEQFF
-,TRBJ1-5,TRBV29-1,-,TGCAGCGTTGGGGGCTTCGGCAATCAGCCCCAGCATTTT,CSVGGFGNQPQHF
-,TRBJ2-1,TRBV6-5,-,TGTGCCAGCAGTTTGGCAGGCACCAAGCAGGATGAGCAGTTCTTC,CASSLAGTKQDEQFF
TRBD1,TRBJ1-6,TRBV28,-,TGTGCCAGCAGGACAGGGGTATCACCCCTCCACTTT,CASRTGVSPLHF
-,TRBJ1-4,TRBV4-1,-,TGCGCCAGCAGCCAATGGGCTGCAACTAATGAAAAACTGTTTTTT,CASSQWAATNEKLFF
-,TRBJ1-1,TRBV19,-,TGTGCCAGTAGTATAGATAGGACTCTTAACACTGAAGCTTTCTTT,CASSIDRTLNTEAFF
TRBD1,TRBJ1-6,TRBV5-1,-,TGCGCCAGCAGCTTGGGCACAGGGGGTAATTCACCCCTCCACTTT,CASSLGTGGNSPLHF
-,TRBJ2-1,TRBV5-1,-,TGCGCCAGCAGCTTTCGCTCCGGAGGTGCGGAGCAGTTCTTC,CASSFRSGGAEQFF
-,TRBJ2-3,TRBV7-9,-,TGTGCCAGCAGCTCCGGCCTGAGGAGTTCCCGAGGGGATACGCAGTATTTT,CASSSGLRSSRGDTQYF
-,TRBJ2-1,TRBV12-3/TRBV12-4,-,TGTGCCAGCAGTAGCTACTCCTACAATGAGCAGTTCTTC,CASSSYSYNEQFF
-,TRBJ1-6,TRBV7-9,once,TGTGCCAGCAGCAATCAGGGGTATAATTCACCCCTCCACTTT,CASSNQGYNSPLHF
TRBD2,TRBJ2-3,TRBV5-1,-,TGCGCCAGCAGCTTGGATTCTAGCGGGAGTTCAGATACGCAGTATTTT,CASSLDSSGSSDTQYF
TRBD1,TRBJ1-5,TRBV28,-,TGTGCCAGCAGGGGGACAGGGCTAGGGCAGCCCCAGCATTTT,CASRGTGLGQPQHF
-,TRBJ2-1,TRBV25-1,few,TGTGCCAGCAGTGAATATCTTAACAATGAGCAGTTCTTC,CASSEYLNNEQFF
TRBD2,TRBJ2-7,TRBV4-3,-,TGCGCCAGCAGCCAAGGGGGCAGGGAGGGCGAGCAGTACTTC,CASSQGGREGEQYF
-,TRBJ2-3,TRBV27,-,TGTGCCAGCAGTTTAAAACAGGTCGTCGGTACGCAGTATTTT,CASSLKQVVGTQYF
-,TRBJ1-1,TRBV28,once,TGTGCCAGCAGTTTACTACAGGACATGAACACTGAAGCTTTCTTT,CASSLLQDMNTEAFF
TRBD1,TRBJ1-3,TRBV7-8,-,TGTGCCAGCAGCCTGGCCGCGACAGGGGTCGGAAACACCATATATTTT,CASSLAATGVGNTIYF
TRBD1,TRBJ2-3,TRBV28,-,TGTGCCAGCAGCCCCGCCCAAACAGGGGTCGATACGCAGTATTTT,CASSPAQTGVDTQYF
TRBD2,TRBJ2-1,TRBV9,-,TGTGCCAGCAGCGTAGGCGGGAGAAATGAGCAGTTCTTC,CASSVGGRNEQFF
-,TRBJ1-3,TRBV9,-,TGTGCCAGCAGCGTAGCAGGATACCGAAACACCATATATTTT,CASSVAGYRNTIYF
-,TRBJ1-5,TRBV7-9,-,TGTGCCAGCAGCTTATCGACTGGCAATCAGCCCCAGCATTTT,CASSLSTGNQPQHF
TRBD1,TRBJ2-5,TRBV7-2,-,TGTGCCAGCAGCTTAGCGATTAGGAGGACAGGGGTCGTCCAAGAGACCCAGTACTTC,CASSLAIRRTGVVQETQYF
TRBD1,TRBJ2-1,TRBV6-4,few,TGTGCCAGCAGTGACTCGACAGGGGGCTACAATGAGCAGTTCTTC,CASSDSTGGYNEQFF
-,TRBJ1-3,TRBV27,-,TGTGCCAGCAGTGCGGACACCAACTCTGGAAACACCATATATTTT,CASSADTNSGNTIYF
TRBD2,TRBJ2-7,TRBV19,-,TGTGCCACCCAACCCTCACGGACTAGCGGGTACGAGCAGTACTTC,CATQPSRTSGYEQYF
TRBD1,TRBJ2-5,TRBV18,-,TGTGCCAGCTCACCAACCGGGACAGAGTCTTTTCGAGGGACCCAGTACTTC,CASSPTGTESFRGTQYF
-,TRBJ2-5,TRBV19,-,TGTGCCAGTAGTACCCCTCCGGACCCCCGGGGAGAGACCCAGTACTTC,CASSTPPDPRGETQYF
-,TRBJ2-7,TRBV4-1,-,TGCGCCAGCAGCCAAATCCCAGGGGACTCCTACGAGCAGTACTTC,CASSQIPGDSYEQYF
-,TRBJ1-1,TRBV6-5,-,TGTGCCAGCAGTTACCTCCAGACTAATACGAACACTGAAGCTTTCTTT,CASSYLQTNTNTEAFF
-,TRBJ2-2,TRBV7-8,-,TGTGCCAGCAGCTTTATGGGGGCTCGAGTCACCGGGGAGCTGTTTTTT,CASSFMGARVTGELFF
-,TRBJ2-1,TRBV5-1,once,TGCGCCAGCAGCTTCGGGGGTTCCTACAATGAGCAGTTCTTC,CASSFGGSYNEQFF
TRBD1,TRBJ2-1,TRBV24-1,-,TGTGCCACCAGTAAAAGGACAGGCGAGTACAATGAGCAGTTCTTC,CATSKRTGEYNEQFF